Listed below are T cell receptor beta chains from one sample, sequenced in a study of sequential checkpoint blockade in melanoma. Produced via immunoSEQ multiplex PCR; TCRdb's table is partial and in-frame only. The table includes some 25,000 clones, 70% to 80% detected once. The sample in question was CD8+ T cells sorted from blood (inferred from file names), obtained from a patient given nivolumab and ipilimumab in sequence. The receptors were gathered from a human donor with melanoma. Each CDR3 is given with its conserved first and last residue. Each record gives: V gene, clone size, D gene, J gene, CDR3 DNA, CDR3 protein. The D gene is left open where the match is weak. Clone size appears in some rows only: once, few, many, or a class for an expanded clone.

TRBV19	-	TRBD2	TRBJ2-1	TGTGCCAGTAGTACCCTACTAGCGGGGGGGCAGGATGAGCAGTTCTTC	CASSTLLAGGQDEQFF
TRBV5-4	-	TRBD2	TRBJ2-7	TGTGCCAGCAGTCTGTCCCTAGCGGGGGGCGCCTCCTACGAGCAGTACTTC	CASSLSLAGGASYEQYF
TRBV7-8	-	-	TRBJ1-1	TGTGCCAGCAGCTTGCTTCCAGGGGAGACTGAAGCTTTCTTT	CASSLLPGETEAFF
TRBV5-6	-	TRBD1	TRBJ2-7	TGTGCCAGCAGCCCCGGGACAGGGTTATTGGAGCAGTACTTC	CASSPGTGLLEQYF
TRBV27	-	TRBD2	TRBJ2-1	TGTGCCAGCAGTTGGGGACTAAGTTACAATGAGCAGTTCTTC	CASSWGLSYNEQFF
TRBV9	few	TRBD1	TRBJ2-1	TGTGCCAGCAGCGTTTTTTACGGGGTGGGACAGTACAATGAGCAGTTCTTC	CASSVFYGVGQYNEQFF
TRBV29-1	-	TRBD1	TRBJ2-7	TGCAGCGTTGAAACAACAGGGGAATACGAGCAGTACTTC	CSVETTGEYEQYF
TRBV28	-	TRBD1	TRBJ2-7	TGTGCCAGCAGTTTATTGGGCACCGGGACAGGGTATTACGAGCAGTACTTC	CASSLLGTGTGYYEQYF
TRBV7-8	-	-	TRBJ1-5	TGTGCCAGCAGCTTAGTAGGGGCGCTGAATCAGCCCCAGCATTTT	CASSLVGALNQPQHF
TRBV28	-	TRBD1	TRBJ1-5	TGTGCCAGCAGTTTTGGCAGGGGGCTTCAGCCCCAGCATTTT	CASSFGRGLQPQHF
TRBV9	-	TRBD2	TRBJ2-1	TGTGCCAGCAGCGTAGGCGCGGGAGCATACAATGAGCAGTTCTTC	CASSVGAGAYNEQFF
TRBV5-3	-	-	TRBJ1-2	TGTGCCAGCAGCCCTGGGAGGCGGGAGGGCTACACCTTC	CASSPGRREGYTF
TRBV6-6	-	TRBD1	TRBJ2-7	TGTGCCAGCAGGAAACAGGGGACCTACGAGCAGTACTTC	CASRKQGTYEQYF
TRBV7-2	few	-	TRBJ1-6	TGTGCCAGCAGCTTAGCGCTATTGGGCAGCAGCTCCTATAATTCACCCCTCCACTTT	CASSLALLGSSSYNSPLHF
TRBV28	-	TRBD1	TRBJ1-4	TGTGCCAGCAGCTTGGGCCGGACAGGGGAAAAACTGTTTTTT	CASSLGRTGEKLFF
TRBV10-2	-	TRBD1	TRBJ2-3	TGCGCCAGCAGGGCAACAGGGGGCGCCGCAGATACGCAGTATTTT	CASRATGGAADTQYF